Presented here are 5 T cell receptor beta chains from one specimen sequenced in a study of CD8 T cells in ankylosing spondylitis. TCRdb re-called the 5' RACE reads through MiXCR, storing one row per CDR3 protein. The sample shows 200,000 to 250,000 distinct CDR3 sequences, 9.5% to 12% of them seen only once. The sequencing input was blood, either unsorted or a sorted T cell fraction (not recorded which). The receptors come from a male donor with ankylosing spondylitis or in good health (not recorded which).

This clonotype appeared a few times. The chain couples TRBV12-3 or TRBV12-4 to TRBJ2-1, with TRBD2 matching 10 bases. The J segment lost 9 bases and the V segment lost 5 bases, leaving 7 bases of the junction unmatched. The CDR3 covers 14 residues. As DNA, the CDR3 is TGTGCCAGCAGTGAGAGCGGGGGGGAAGGTGAGCAGTTCTTC. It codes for CASSESGGEGEQFF.

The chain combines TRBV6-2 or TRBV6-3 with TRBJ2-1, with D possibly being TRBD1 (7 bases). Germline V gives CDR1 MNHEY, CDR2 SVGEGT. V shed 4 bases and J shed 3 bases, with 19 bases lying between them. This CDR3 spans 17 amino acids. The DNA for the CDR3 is TGTGCCAGCAGTTCATCTTCGGACTACAGGGGCTACAATGAGCAGTTCTTC. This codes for CASSSSSDYRGYNEQFF.

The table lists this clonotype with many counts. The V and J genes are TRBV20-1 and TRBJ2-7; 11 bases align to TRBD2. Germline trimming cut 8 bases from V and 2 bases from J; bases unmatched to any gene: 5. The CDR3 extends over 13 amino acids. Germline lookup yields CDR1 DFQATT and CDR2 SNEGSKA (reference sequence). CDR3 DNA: TGCAGTATTAGCGGGAGGGTTACCTACGAGCAGTACTTC. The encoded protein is CSISGRVTYEQYF.

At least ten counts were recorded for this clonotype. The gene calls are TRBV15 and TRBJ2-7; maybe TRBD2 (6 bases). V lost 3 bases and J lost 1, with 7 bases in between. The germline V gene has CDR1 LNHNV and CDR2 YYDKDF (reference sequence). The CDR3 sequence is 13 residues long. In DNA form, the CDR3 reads TGTGCCACCAGCAGTCGGGAGTCCTACGAGCAGTACTTC. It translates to CATSSRESYEQYF. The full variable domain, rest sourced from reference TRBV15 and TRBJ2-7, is DAMVIQNPRYQVTQFGKPVTLSCSQTLNHNVMYWYQQKSSQAPKLLFHYYDKDFNNEADTPDNFQSRRPNTSFCFLDIRSPGLGDTAMYLCATSSRESYEQYFGPGTRLTVT.

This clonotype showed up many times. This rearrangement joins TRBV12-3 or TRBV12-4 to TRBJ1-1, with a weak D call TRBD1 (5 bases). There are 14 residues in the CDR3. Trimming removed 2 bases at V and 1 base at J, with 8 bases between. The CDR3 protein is CASSLNGGNTEAFF. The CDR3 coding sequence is TGTGCCAGCAGTTTAAACGGGGGGAACACTGAAGCTTTCTTT.